This paragraph reports one TCR beta chain. Its cognate antigen has yet to be identified. The record has no base qualities; no much larger clone is one base away. For sequencing of the TCRbeta CDR3 region, genomic DNA was extracted from the sorted cells. The immunoSEQ Assay was used for sequencing of TCRbeta CDR3 regions. As stored in TCRdb, this immuneACCESS dataset retains in-frame rearrangements with V and J assigned. A fraction of the clones does not appear; measured against another copy, unresolved V genes explain less than half of the discrepancy, and the remainder lacks a known reason. For this sample the table gives about 35,000 clones, of which approximately 72% were detected only once. 10% to 15% of the sample belongs to the ten largest clones. These data come from a study of OX40 agonist ivuxolimab in advanced cancers. The study in broad terms: Ivuxolimab, which targeted the costimulatory receptor OX40 (CD134), was an agonistic, fully human IgG2 monoclonal antibody. Intravenous ivuxolimab was administered to patients every 2 weeks at six dose levels: 0.01, 0.1, 0.3, 1.5, 3 and 10 mg/kg. Among the approximately 50 dose-escalation patients, some 20 had hepatocellular carcinoma, about 15 melanoma, 9 renal cell carcinoma and 9 head and neck cancer. In the dose-escalation cohort, around four fifths of patients were male, and the mean age was approximately 60 years, with a range of about 23 to 90. Prior anti-PD-1, anti-PD-L1 or anti-CTLA-4 therapy was permitted, and checkpoint inhibitors had been received by 30% to 40% of dose-escalation patients. Three dose-escalation patients achieved partial responses, one with hepatocellular carcinoma and two with cutaneous melanoma. Peripheral TCRbeta sequencing was intended to test whether TCR sequence diversity was altered and clonal T-cell expansion was caused by ivuxolimab. The monotherapy dose-escalation portion (N ≈ 52 patients) of the phase I ivuxolimab trial is reported in the paper.

The CDR3 measures 13 amino acids from cysteine to phenylalanine. Only the CDR3 DNA stays, 39 bases, in frame from base 1. At the junction V is shortened by 4 bases and J by 4 bases, with 10 bases in between. CDR1 and CDR2, per the germline V gene, are SGHDN and FVKESK. Patients with autoimmune disease history or receiving systemic immunosuppression were excluded from the trial. Peripheral blood for TCR sequencing was drawn from every dose cohort at baseline, at cycle 4 day 1 and at cycle 7 day 1. Samples came from an open-label, multicenter, first-in-human phase I dose-escalation trial of ivuxolimab. The trial enrolled adults with locally advanced or metastatic head and neck squamous cell, hepatocellular, melanoma or renal cell carcinoma. Before TCR sequencing, CD4+ T cells and CD8+ T cells were sorted from peripheral blood as separate populations. The paper as a whole reports these results and caveats: Which antigens the clonally expanded peripheral T cells were specific for was not determined. Partial responders in the 0.1-3.0 mg/kg groups had among the lowest normalized peripheral clonal expansion, especially among CD8+ T cells. Low levels of normalized T-cell clonal expansion were also seen in some patients who did not respond. On average, CD8+ T cells showed more expanded clones than CD4+ T cells after ivuxolimab. Clonal expansion of both CD4+ and CD8+ blood T cells was observed from baseline to week 6 at doses 0.1 to 3.0 mg/kg.

The sample in question was CD4+ or CD8+ T cells sorted from blood, obtained in a trial of the OX40 agonist ivuxolimab. The sequence came from an adult with an advanced solid tumor such as melanoma, head and neck, liver or kidney cancer. The rearrangement joined TRBV14 to TRBJ2-5; confidence is insufficient to name the D gene. The DNA is TGTGCCAGCAGCCCGAAAATGTCAGAGACCCAGTACTTC. This encodes CASSPKMSETQYF. Joined to the reference TRBV14 and TRBJ2-5 proteins, this CDR3 gives the full variable domain: EAGVTQFPSHSVIEKGQTVTLRCDPISGHDNLYWYRRVMGKEIKFLLHFVKESKQDESGMPNNRFLAERTGGTYSTLKVQPAELEDSGVYFCASSPKMSETQYFGPGTRLLVL.